Presented here are 18 T cell receptor beta chains from one specimen sequenced in a study of CD8+CD57+ T cells in acquired aplastic anemia. Genomic DNA, serving as template, underwent TCR beta VDJ and CDR3 profiling. TCRdb reanalysed the reads using MiXCR and keeps one entry per CDR3 protein. The data hold about 210,000 distinct CDR3 sequences, with around 60% observed a single time. What was sequenced was sorted CD4+, CD8+, or CD8+CD57+ T cells (not recorded which) from PBMCs. The source is a human donor in good health.

This clonotype showed up just a few times. V and J are TRBV2 and TRBJ2-2, with a weak D call TRBD2 (6 bases). This CDR3 region has 13 residues. CDR1 is SNHLY, CDR2 FYNNEI, per germline. Between the trimmed V and J ends, which lost 4 bases and 5 bases, there was a span of 8 bases. CDR3 region: CASSGGRTGELFF. The CDR3 bases are TGTGCCAGCAGTGGAGGGAGGACCGGGGAGCTGTTTTTT.

The chain has TRBV20-1 and TRBJ2-5; 10 positions agree with TRBD2. CDR1 and CDR2 from the germline V gene are DFQATT and SNEGSKA (reference sequence). Losses at the gene ends were 5 bases for V and 2 bases for J; bases not matched to a gene: 11. The CDR3 runs to 16 residues. CDR3 region: CSAQHWTSGTQETQYF. CDR3 DNA: TGCAGTGCTCAACACTGGACTAGCGGAACTCAAGAGACCCAGTACTTC.

The V call is TRBV12-3 or TRBV12-4, the J call TRBJ1-1; D call uncertain. This CDR3 has 13 amino acids. V was cut by 6 bases and J by 1 base, with 9 bases left in between. The CDR3 loop reads CASSASANTEAFF. CDR3 bases: TGTGCCAGCAGCGCCTCAGCGAACACTGAAGCTTTCTTT.

This clonotype has only one observation. The V call is TRBV20-1, the J call TRBJ2-1; D is unresolved. The V gene's germline CDR1 is DFQATT and CDR2 SNEGSKA (reference sequence). The CDR3 has 11 amino acids. The CDR3 nucleotides are TGCAGCCTCCGCCCCAATTATGAGCAGTTCTTC. It translates to CSLRPNYEQFF.

This clonotype was detected only once. The chain recombines TRBV7-2 with TRBJ1-6, with TRBD1 matching 8 bases. With V trimmed by 6 bases and J by 15 bases, 4 bases remained unmatched. The length of the CDR3 is 11 residues. Germline lookup yields CDR1 SGHTA and CDR2 FQGNSA. CDR3 in amino acids: CASSPTGVLHF. CDR3 sequence (DNA): TGTGCCAGCAGTCCGACAGGGGTCCTCCACTTT.

The rearrangement joins TRBV7-9 to TRBJ1-2; D ambiguous. The CDR3 extends over 13 amino acids. V was clipped by 3 bases and J by 4 bases, with 9 bases between them. Germline V gene sequence: CDR1 SEHNR, CDR2 FQNEAQ (reference sequence). The CDR3 reads CASSLQNSYGYTF. CDR3 nucleotide sequence: TGTGCCAGCAGCTTGCAGAATAGCTATGGCTACACCTTC.

This clonotype was observed many times. This chain connects TRBV20-1 to TRBJ1-2; 8 bases fit TRBD1. The trim removed 5 bases at V and 1 base at J, leaving 6 bases unmatched. CDR3 length: 14 residues. Germline-derived CDR1 and CDR2 are DFQATT and SNEGSKA (reference sequence). In nucleotides, the CDR3 is TGCAGTGCTCCGGACAGGGACTTTAACTATGGCTACACCTTC. It encodes CSAPDRDFNYGYTF.

The chain employs TRBV12-3 or TRBV12-4 and TRBJ1-6, with 7 bases lining up with TRBD1. J gave up 7 bases and V 2 bases, and 2 bases lay outside the gene matches. The CDR3 totals 14 residues. CDR3 bases: TGTGCCAGCAGTTTATTCAGGGGGAATTCACCCCTCCACTTT. This gives the protein CASSLFRGNSPLHF.

As regards this clonotype: This clone may be a read error of a much larger clone one base away. The V and J genes are TRBV6-6 and TRBJ1-4, with a possible D match to TRBD1 (5 bases). Between the trimmed V and J ends, which lost 5 bases and 6 bases, there was a span of 19 bases. This CDR3 comprises 16 residues. CDR1 and CDR2 (germline): MNHNY, SVGAGI (reference sequence). The DNA of the CDR3 is TGTGCCAGCAGTCGTACCACAGAGGGGAGGGATGAAAAACTGTTTTTT. Protein sequence: CASSRTTEGRDEKLFF.

J is TRBJ1-6 and V is TRBV2; no clear D gene. Germline lookup yields CDR1 SNHLY and CDR2 FYNNEI. The V and J ends lost 1 base and 8 bases respectively, with 12 bases between them. The CDR3 covers 15 residues. The CDR3 protein is CASSEGASWDSPLHF. In DNA form, the CDR3 reads TGTGCCAGCAGTGAAGGGGCTTCTTGGGATTCACCCCTCCACTTT.

The chain couples TRBV10-3 to TRBJ2-1; D gene ambiguous. With 5 bases removed from V and 4 bases from J, the gap between germline ends came to 18 bases. Germline V gives CDR1 ENHRY, CDR2 SYGVKD. The CDR3 consists of 16 residues. Written as DNA, the CDR3 is TGTGCCATCAGTTCGCCCGGGCAAAGCACATACAATGAGCAGTTCTTC. Translated, it gives CAISSPGQSTYNEQFF.

V usage is TRBV9 and J usage is TRBJ1-5; TRBD1 matches 9 bases. This CDR3 has 14 residues. After removal of 4 bases from V and 4 bases from J, the junction contained 3 bases not matched to a gene. The germline V gene encodes CDR1 SGDLS and CDR2 YYNGEE. Written as DNA, the CDR3 is TGTGCCAGCAGCCGCGGGACAGGGAATCAGCCCCAGCATTTT. Its protein is CASSRGTGNQPQHF.

This clonotype was counted many times. The chain employs TRBV19 and TRBJ2-1; 15 positions agree with TRBD2. CDR3 size: 20 residues. The germline gives CDR1 LNHDA, CDR2 SQIVND (reference sequence). V gave up 6 bases and J gave up 0 bases; unmatched junction bases: 12. CDR3 sequence: CASSRRTSGRAQSSYNEQFF. The CDR3 DNA reads TGTGCCAGTAGCAGACGGACTAGCGGGAGGGCCCAGAGCTCCTACAATGAGCAGTTCTTC. Based on the CDR3 plus reference TRBV19 and TRBJ2-1, the full variable domain is DGGITQSPKYLFRKEGQNVTLSCEQNLNHDAMYWYRQDPGQGLRLIYYSQIVNDFQKGDIAEGYSVSREKKESFPLTVTSAQKNPTAFYLCASSRRTSGRAQSSYNEQFFGPGTRLTVL.

This clonotype was recorded at least ten times. V usage is TRBV5-6 and J usage is TRBJ1-1, with D hard to call. This CDR3 has 16 amino acids. Germline CDR1 SGHDT, CDR2 YYEEEE. The V and J ends lost 7 bases and 0 bases respectively, with 19 bases between them. CDR3 protein: CASSRDNSAMNTEAFF. Written as DNA, the CDR3 is TGTGCCAGCTCCCGGGATAACAGTGCCATGAACACTGAAGCTTTCTTT.

This rearrangement joins TRBV2 to TRBJ2-1; 11 nucleotides align to TRBD1. The CDR3 extends over 15 amino acids. Germline V gives CDR1 SNHLY, CDR2 FYNNEI. V trimming: 4 bases; J trimming: 5 bases; junction bases outside the gene matches: 4. CDR3 in DNA: TGTGCCAGCAGTGGGGGACAGGGGGTGGACAATGAGCAGTTCTTC. It yields the protein CASSGGQGVDNEQFF. The variable domain in full, completed from reference TRBV2 and TRBJ2-1, reads EPEVTQTPSHQVTQMGQEVILRCVPISNHLYFYWYRQILGQKVEFLVSFYNNEISEKSEIFDDQFSVERPDGSNFTLKIRSTKLEDSAMYFCASSGGQGVDNEQFFGPGTRLTVL.

The V and J genes are TRBV20-1 and TRBJ2-1; D is unresolved. The CDR3 has 15 residues. V dropped 3 bases and J dropped 5 bases, with 17 bases sitting between them. CDR1 is DFQATT and CDR2 is SNEGSKA in the germline V gene (reference sequence). CDR3 in amino acids: CSARDLGFWDNEQFF. For the CDR3, the DNA is TGCAGTGCTAGGGACCTGGGTTTTTGGGACAATGAGCAGTTCTTC.

This clonotype occurred a few times. The V gene is TRBV7-6, the J gene TRBJ2-7, with TRBD2 matching 13 bases. Trimming took 4 bases from V and 6 from J; bases not matched to a gene: 3. Germline lookup yields CDR1 SGHVS and CDR2 FNYEAQ. The CDR3 sequence is 14 residues long. The CDR3 loop is CASSWTSGSSEQYF. DNA for the CDR3: TGTGCCAGCAGCTGGACTAGCGGGAGTAGCGAGCAGTACTTC.

The rearrangement links TRBV19 to TRBJ2-2, with D tentatively TRBD2 (5 bases). V lost 8 bases, J lost 7 bases, and 11 bases lay in between. Germline values: CDR1 LNHDA, CDR2 SQIVND (reference sequence). The CDR3 runs to 12 residues. DNA of the CDR3: TGTGCCAGTGCTAGCTTGATCGGGGAGCTGTTTTTT. This codes for CASASLIGELFF.